These 10 T cell receptor beta chains were all obtained from the same sample, sequenced in a study of OX40 agonist ivuxolimab in advanced cancers. TCRdb's copy holds only in-frame clones and misses some; the assay was immunoSEQ multiplex PCR. Found here are fewer than 45,000 clones, around four fifths of them singletons; the top ten hold 2.5% to 3%. This material consisted of CD4+ or CD8+ T cells sorted from blood, taken in a trial of the OX40 agonist ivuxolimab. Every receptor here comes from an adult with an advanced solid tumor such as melanoma, head and neck, liver or kidney cancer.

The chain uses TRBV10-3 and TRBJ1-1; D is unclear. The V end lost 6 bases, the J end lost 1 base, and 9 bases lay between the germline ends. Germline V CDR1 and CDR2: ENHRY, SYGVKD. This CDR3 spans 13 amino acids. This chain's CDR3 is CAIRGSRNTEAFF. DNA for the CDR3: TGTGCCATCAGAGGCAGTCGGAACACTGAAGCTTTCTTT.

The CDR3 DNA follows: TGTGCCAGCAGCTACTCGGACAGGGCCACAGATACGCAGTATTTT. Its protein product is CASSYSDRATDTQYF. V gene TRBV5-6 combines with J gene TRBJ2-3; 8 bases are shared with TRBD1. Germline trimming cut 3 bases from V and 2 bases from J; bases unmatched to any gene: 5. The length of the CDR3 is 15 residues. Germline V lookup: CDR1 SGHDT, CDR2 YYEEEE.

The V gene is TRBV19, the J gene TRBJ2-7; D gene uncertain. There are 14 residues in the CDR3. Trimming removed 3 bases from V and 2 bases from J, with 11 bases in between. Germline-derived CDR1 and CDR2 are LNHDA and SQIVND (reference sequence). Here the CDR3 reads CASSIGQTAYEQYF. Written as DNA, the CDR3 is TGTGCCAGTAGTATTGGGCAGACGGCCTACGAGCAGTACTTC.

In this sample, this clone turned up once. DNA of the CDR3: TGTGCCAGCAGCTTGAGATCCGGACTAAACACCGGGGAGCTGTTTTTT. Its translation is CASSLRSGLNTGELFF. The genes are TRBV5-4 and TRBJ2-2, with D perhaps TRBD2 (6 bases). Trimming took 1 base from V and 2 from J, leaving 12 bases between them. Germline CDR1 and CDR2: SGHNT and YYREEE (reference sequence). This CDR3 spans 16 amino acids.

The chain has TRBV2 and TRBJ1-1, with 9 bases identical to TRBD1. With 2 bases clipped from V and 1 base from J, the junction kept 2 bases outside the gene matches. This CDR3 has 15 amino acids. Germline V gene sequence: CDR1 SNHLY, CDR2 FYNNEI. CDR3 region: CASSESGQGNTEAFF. The DNA of the CDR3 is TGTGCCAGCAGTGAATCGGGACAGGGGAACACTGAAGCTTTCTTT.

CDR3: CASSFEGTGELFF. CDR3 sequence (DNA): TGTGCCAGCAGTTTCGAAGGGACCGGGGAGCTGTTTTTT. The rearrangement links TRBV27 to TRBJ2-2; D not certain. CDR3 length equals 13 residues. Trimming left V 3 bases short and J 5 bases short, with 7 bases between. Germline CDR1 and CDR2: MNHEY and SMNVEV (reference sequence).

The CDR3 sequence is CAISESGTGPEAFF. CDR3 in DNA: TGTGCCATCAGTGAGTCGGGGACAGGGCCTGAAGCTTTCTTT. The chain joins TRBV10-3 to TRBJ1-1; 9 nucleotides match TRBD1. The CDR3 sequence is 14 residues long. Germline assignment: CDR1 ENHRY and CDR2 SYGVKD. V dropped 0 bases and J dropped 6; count of bases not matched to a gene: 2.

This clone was seen a handful of times. The chain combines TRBV11-3 with TRBJ2-3; TRBD2 matches 14 bases. Germline V gives CDR1 SGHNT, CDR2 YENEEA. CDR3 length: 16 amino acids. J gave up 7 bases and V 2 bases, and 5 bases lay outside the gene matches. In DNA, the CDR3 is TGTGCCAGCAGCTTAAGACTAGCGGGAGGGCCATATACGCAGTATTTT. Protein: CASSLRLAGGPYTQYF.

The rearrangement joins TRBV5-6 to TRBJ2-1; D tentatively reads TRBD1 or TRBD2 (5 bases each). This CDR3 region has 16 residues. CDR1 SGHDT and CDR2 YYEEEE come from the germline V gene. The V end was cut by 2 bases, the J end by 7 bases, with 19 bases between. The CDR3: CASSFDLSGLKNEQFF. CDR3 bases: TGTGCCAGCAGCTTTGATTTATCGGGGCTTAAGAATGAGCAGTTCTTC. The entire variable domain, with the rest obtained from reference TRBV5-6 and TRBJ2-1, is as follows: DAGVTQSPTHLIKTRGQQVTLRCSPKSGHDTVSWYQQALGQGPQFIFQYYEEEERQRGNFPDRFSGHQFPNYSSELNVNALLLGDSALYLCASSFDLSGLKNEQFFGPGTRLTVL.

The V gene is TRBV28, the J gene TRBJ1-5; TRBD1 matches at 7 bases. The CDR3 is 15 amino acids. Germline CDR1 reads MDHEN; CDR2 reads SYDVKM. Losses at the gene ends were 3 bases for V and 7 bases for J; bases not matched to a gene: 9. In DNA, the CDR3 is TGTGCCAGCAGTTTGGGCCGCACAGGGGACCAGCCCCAGCATTTT. Translating gives CASSLGRTGDQPQHF.